This T cell receptor beta chain was sequenced in a study of chemoradiotherapy in HPV16-positive cancers. The J segment lost 8 bases and the V segment lost 2 bases, leaving 8 bases of the junction unmatched. Per germline, CDR1 SGHTA and CDR2 FQGNSA. CDR3 size: 15 residues. Overall study findings and caveats: Non-HPV-specific T cells did not expand in tumors during treatment, whereas candidate HPV-specific clones and E7-related motifs did.

A word on this clone: Antigen specificity is unknown.

Profiling relied on immunoSEQ multiplex PCR, and the TCRdb table lists in-frame clones only, not all of them. The sample holds some 19,000 clones; about 89% are singletons and the top ten take about 2.4%. The receptor's source is a human donor with HPV-associated anogenital cancer. The starting material was blood, obtained from a patient who underwent chemoradiotherapy. V and J are TRBV7-2 and TRBJ2-4, with 8 bases that match TRBD1. CDR3 sequence: CASSLRTGTVDIQYF. DNA of the CDR3: TGTGCCAGCAGCTTAAGGACAGGGACGGTAGACATTCAGTACTTC.